A selection of T cell receptor beta chains follows, all from one sample in a study of identical twins. TCRdb reanalysed the 5' RACE reads using MiXCR and keeps one entry per CDR3 protein. The sample includes hundreds of thousands of distinct CDR3 sequences, 8.5% to 9.5% of them seen just once. This sample also appeared in a second study, on yellow fever vaccine responses in identical twins.

The sample taken for sequencing was PBMCs. These receptors came from a young woman in good health. Both conserved end residues are part of each CDR3. D genes are given only for firm matches. Clone size appears in some rows only: once, few, many, or a class for an expanded clone.

d_gene	v_gene	abundance	j_gene	CDR3aa	CDR3nt
NA	TRBV15	many	TRBJ2-3	CATSRQTDTQYF	TGTGCCACCAGCAGGCAGACAGATACGCAGTATTTT
NA	TRBV4-1	NA	TRBJ2-7	CASSQNMGSYEQYF	TGCGCCAGCAGCCAGAACATGGGCTCCTACGAGCAGTACTTC
TRBD2	TRBV6-2/TRBV6-3	few	TRBJ2-3	CASSSSGSVGGTDTQYF	TGTGCCAGCAGTTCTAGCGGGAGTGTAGGCGGCACAGATACGCAGTATTTT
NA	TRBV10-1	few	TRBJ2-1	CASSEPRTGRSSYNEQFF	TGCGCCAGCAGTGAGCCCCGGACCGGCAGGAGCTCCTACAATGAGCAGTTCTTC
NA	TRBV20-1	NA	TRBJ2-7	CSARARGQSSYEQYF	TGCAGTGCCCGGGCGCGGGGGCAGAGCTCCTACGAGCAGTACTTC
TRBD2	TRBV2	NA	TRBJ2-5	CASSDPTSGGETQYF	TGTGCCAGCAGTGATCCGACTAGCGGGGGGGAGACCCAGTACTTC
NA	TRBV20-1	NA	TRBJ1-6	CSASTGTSNSPLHF	TGCAGTGCAAGCACCGGGACAAGTAATTCACCCCTCCACTTT
NA	TRBV20-1	many	TRBJ2-3	CSARIRVTDTQYF	TGCAGTGCTAGGATCAGGGTCACAGATACGCAGTATTTT
NA	TRBV12-3/TRBV12-4	many	TRBJ1-3	CASSPEPGNTIYF	TGTGCCAGCAGTCCTGAACCTGGAAACACCATATATTTT
TRBD2	TRBV11-3	NA	TRBJ2-3	CASSLGWSPWTSGGDSTDTQYF	TGTGCCAGCAGCTTAGGATGGTCCCCCTGGACTAGCGGGGGTGATAGCACAGATACGCAGTATTTT
NA	TRBV11-1	few	TRBJ2-7	CASSPQVSYEQYF	TGTGCCAGCAGTCCTCAGGTTTCCTACGAGCAGTACTTC
TRBD1	TRBV5-1	many	TRBJ1-2	CASSYGTVGDYGYTF	TGCGCCAGCAGCTACGGGACAGTGGGGGACTATGGCTACACCTTC
TRBD1	TRBV12-3/TRBV12-4	few	TRBJ2-7	CASSRDRRYPELSYEQYF	TGTGCCAGCAGCCGGGACAGGCGTTACCCCGAACTCTCCTACGAGCAGTACTTC
TRBD1	TRBV10-3	many	TRBJ2-3	CAISDGTGDTDTQYF	TGTGCCATCAGTGACGGGACAGGAGACACAGATACGCAGTATTTT
NA	TRBV5-1	many	TRBJ2-3	CASSSGRGSSGTDTQYF	TGCGCCAGCAGCTCGGGACGGGGTTCGTCTGGCACAGATACGCAGTATTTT
TRBD1	TRBV20-1	NA	TRBJ2-4	CSARPVSGGPKNIQYF	TGCAGTGCCAGGCCCGTGTCAGGGGGCCCCAAAAACATTCAGTACTTC
TRBD1	TRBV2	NA	TRBJ2-5	CASRQLGTGKHQETQYF	TGTGCCAGCAGACAATTGGGGACAGGGAAACATCAAGAGACCCAGTACTTC
TRBD2	TRBV7-9	NA	TRBJ2-7	CASSSGTSVSYEQYF	TGTGCCAGCAGCTCCGGGACTAGCGTCTCCTACGAGCAGTACTTC
NA	TRBV29-1	NA	TRBJ1-1	CSVLKPGDTEAFF	TGCAGCGTTTTAAAACCAGGGGACACTGAAGCTTTCTTT
TRBD1	TRBV29-1	few	TRBJ1-2	CSTGQGEGYTF	TGCAGCACCGGACAGGGAGAGGGCTACACCTTC
TRBD1	TRBV28	NA	TRBJ2-7	CASNSNIHRDSPSESSYEQYF	TGTGCCAGCAACTCAAATATCCACCGGGACAGCCCATCGGAAAGCTCCTACGAGCAGTACTTC
TRBD1	TRBV11-2	many	TRBJ2-4	CASSLLRGGAGIQYF	TGTGCCAGCAGCTTACTGAGAGGGGGCGCGGGCATTCAGTACTTC
NA	TRBV12-3/TRBV12-4	NA	TRBJ2-7	CASSLYSGGHSYEQYF	TGTGCCAGCAGTTTATACTCCGGGGGCCACTCCTACGAGCAGTACTTC
NA	TRBV9	NA	TRBJ1-1	CASSVAAANTEAFF	TGTGCCAGCAGCGTAGCGGCAGCGAACACTGAAGCTTTCTTT
NA	TRBV10-3	few	TRBJ2-3	CATWGGPDTQYF	TGTGCCACCTGGGGGGGCCCAGATACGCAGTATTTT
TRBD2	TRBV2	NA	TRBJ2-5	CACSFGGTGLAGGMAQYF	TGTGCCTGCAGTTTCGGGGGGACCGGGCTAGCGGGGGGGATGGCCCAGTACTTC
NA	TRBV3-1	NA	TRBJ1-2	CATCQDRILLDGYTF	TGTGCCACCTGCCAAGATCGGATTTTATTGGATGGCTACACCTTC
NA	TRBV12-3/TRBV12-4	many	TRBJ2-2	CASHLEYRNTGELFF	TGTGCCAGCCATTTAGAGTACAGAAACACCGGGGAGCTGTTTTTT
TRBD2	TRBV15	few	TRBJ2-1	CATSYGLAGGYNEQFF	TGTGCCACCAGCTATGGACTAGCGGGCGGCTACAATGAGCAGTTCTTC
NA	TRBV12-3/TRBV12-4	NA	TRBJ1-5	CASTSVRFGNQPQHF	TGTGCCAGCACCTCGGTGCGGTTTGGAAATCAGCCCCAGCATTTT
TRBD2	TRBV20-1	few	TRBJ2-5	CSARTSGGTWETQYF	TGCAGTGCCAGGACTAGCGGGGGGACGTGGGAGACCCAGTACTTC
NA	TRBV5-3	NA	TRBJ2-2	CAMSRGSPGELFF	TGTGCCATGAGCCGCGGGTCTCCCGGGGAGCTGTTTTTT
NA	TRBV27	few	TRBJ1-1	CASSLSQHGAEAFF	TGTGCCAGCAGTTTAAGTCAACACGGGGCTGAAGCTTTCTTT
NA	TRBV18	many	TRBJ1-2	CASSPMAGGDYGYTF	TGTGCCAGCTCCCCTATGGCGGGGGGCGACTATGGCTACACCTTC
TRBD1	TRBV20-1	few	TRBJ1-6	CSAGQGARYNSPLHF	TGCAGTGCTGGACAGGGGGCTAGGTATAATTCACCCCTCCACTTT
NA	TRBV20-1	NA	TRBJ1-5	CSASQGRSNQPQHF	TGCAGTGCTTCACAGGGACGCAGCAATCAGCCCCAGCATTTT
TRBD1	TRBV7-9	NA	TRBJ1-2	CASSNPDTGVYGYTF	TGTGCCAGCAGCAATCCTGATACAGGGGTCTATGGCTACACCTTC
TRBD1	TRBV12-3/TRBV12-4	many	TRBJ1-5	CASRSTTGGSNQPQHF	TGTGCCAGCAGATCCACTACAGGGGGTAGCAATCAGCCCCAGCATTTT
TRBD1	TRBV15	NA	TRBJ2-7	CATGTDLYEQYF	TGTGCCACCGGGACAGACTTATACGAGCAGTACTTC
TRBD2	TRBV27	few	TRBJ2-7	CASSRSGRTYEQYF	TGTGCCAGCAGTAGAAGCGGGAGAACCTACGAGCAGTACTTC
NA	TRBV2	few	TRBJ2-7	CASSDPGSYEQYF	TGTGCCAGCAGTGATCCAGGGTCCTACGAGCAGTACTTC
TRBD1	TRBV12-3/TRBV12-4	many	TRBJ2-2	CASRPGQGSTGELFF	TGTGCCAGCAGGCCGGGACAGGGGTCCACCGGGGAGCTGTTTTTT
TRBD2	TRBV20-1	NA	TRBJ2-7	CSATTLAGISYEQYF	TGCAGTGCTACTACACTAGCGGGGATCTCCTACGAGCAGTACTTC
NA	TRBV10-3	few	TRBJ2-3	CATGLPSTDTQYF	TGTGCCACCGGACTACCCAGCACAGATACGCAGTATTTT
NA	TRBV7-2	many	TRBJ2-5	CASSLLLKETQYF	TGTGCCAGCAGCCTACTACTTAAAGAGACCCAGTACTTC
NA	TRBV7-6	NA	TRBJ2-5	CASSLGQVPQETQYF	TGTGCCAGCAGCTTAGGACAGGTACCCCAAGAGACCCAGTACTTC